This T cell receptor beta chain was recovered during a study of post-analysis software for immune sequencing data. The CDR3 contains 16 residues. The V and J ends lost 4 bases and 0 bases respectively, with 11 bases between them. The germline V gene encodes CDR1 SGHRS and CDR2 YFSETQ. Study-wide results and limits: Higher frequency in patients than in controls was seen for several TRBV segments, with TRBV5-6, TRBV5-1 and TRBV20-1 among them.

Presence of unique molecular identifiers characterized the TCR beta cDNA libraries. TCRdb reanalysed the PCR reads using MiXCR and keeps one entry per CDR3 protein. This sample has fewer than 850,000 distinct CDR3 sequences, with about 27% found just once. Details on this clonotype: Its antigen is undetermined.

This chain connects TRBV5-1 to TRBJ2-6; D is uncertain. This TCR derives from a girl aged 5 to 17 with multiple sclerosis. What was sequenced was blood. The DNA for the CDR3 is TGCGCCAGCAGCACCCGCTTAGGCTCTGGGGCCAACGTCCTGACTTTC. It encodes CASSTRLGSGANVLTF.